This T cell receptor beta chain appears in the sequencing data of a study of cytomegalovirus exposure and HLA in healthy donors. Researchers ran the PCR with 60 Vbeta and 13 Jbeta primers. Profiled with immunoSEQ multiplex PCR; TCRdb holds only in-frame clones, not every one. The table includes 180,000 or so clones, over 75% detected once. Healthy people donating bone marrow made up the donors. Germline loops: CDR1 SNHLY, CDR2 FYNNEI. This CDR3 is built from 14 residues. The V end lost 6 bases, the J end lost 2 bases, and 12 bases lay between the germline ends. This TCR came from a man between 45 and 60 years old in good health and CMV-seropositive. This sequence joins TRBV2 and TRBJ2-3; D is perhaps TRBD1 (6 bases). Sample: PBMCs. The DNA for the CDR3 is TGTGCCAGCAGAAAGGACAGATACACAGATACGCAGTATTTT. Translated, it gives CASRKDRYTDTQYF.